These 30 T cell receptor beta chains originate from one sample sequenced in a study of blood T cell repertoires in COVID-19. This table comes from immunoSEQ multiplex PCR, and its TCRdb copy is limited to in-frame clones, with some not included. The sample holds more than 60,000 clones, around 85% seen once. The specimen was peripheral blood. Receptors originate from a human donor in a cohort sampled during active COVID-19.

The chain carries TRBV15 and TRBJ1-5; no clear D gene. The CDR3 runs 14 residues. The V gene's germline CDR1 is LNHNV and CDR2 YYDKDF (reference sequence). V was clipped by 1 base and J by 8 bases, with 12 bases between them. The DNA for the CDR3 is TGTGCCACCAGCAGAGGAATTCCGGGTGAGCCCCAGCATTTT. Translation: CATSRGIPGEPQHF.

The rearrangement uses TRBV11-3 and TRBJ1-1, with 9 positions matching TRBD1. CDR1 SGHNT and CDR2 YENEEA come from the germline V gene. The CDR3 extends over 18 amino acids. V was clipped by 1 base and J by 0 bases; unmatched bases: 9. The CDR3 sequence is CASSLAWTGAEVNTEAFF. The CDR3 DNA reads as TGTGCCAGCAGCTTAGCCTGGACAGGGGCAGAAGTGAACACTGAAGCTTTCTTT.

The rearrangement joins TRBV19 to TRBJ1-5; 9 positions agree with TRBD1. V lost 6 bases to trimming and J lost 10 bases; unmatched junction nucleotides: 13. The CDR3 consists of 15 residues. The germline CDR1 and CDR2 sequences are LNHDA and SQIVND (reference sequence). The CDR3 protein is CASRVRTGVVGPQHF. CDR3 DNA: TGTGCCAGTAGAGTAAGGACAGGGGTTGTGGGACCCCAGCATTTT.

The V call is TRBV18, the J call TRBJ1-4; possibly TRBD1 for D (5 bases). V lost 0 bases to trimming and J lost 7 bases, with 15 bases between them. The CDR3 is made up of 16 amino acids. Germline lookup yields CDR1 KGHSH and CDR2 LQKENI. CDR3 loop: CASSPPDGMGGEKLFF. As DNA, the CDR3 is TGTGCCAGCTCACCACCGGACGGCATGGGGGGTGAAAAACTGTTTTTT.

The chain recombines TRBV5-4 with TRBJ2-7; 7 nucleotides line up with TRBD1. V gave up 0 bases and J gave up 5 bases; unmatched junction bases: 5. The germline V gene encodes CDR1 SGHNT and CDR2 YYREEE (reference sequence). The CDR3 has 14 residues. The CDR3 is CASSLGQGSHEQYF. CDR3 nucleotides: TGTGCCAGCAGCTTGGGACAGGGAAGCCACGAGCAGTACTTC.

The DNA for the CDR3 is TGTGCCAGCAGTAATGGACAAGCAACTAATGAAAAACTGTTTTTT. Translated: CASSNGQATNEKLFF. The chain uses TRBV6-6 and TRBJ1-4, with D maybe TRBD1 (5 bases). The V end was cut by 5 bases, the J end by 0 bases, with 10 bases between. Per germline, CDR1 MNHNY and CDR2 SVGAGI (reference sequence). CDR3 size: 15 residues.

The chain combines TRBV6-6 with TRBJ2-1, with TRBD2 identical over 8 bases. The length of the CDR3 is 14 residues. V was pared by 2 bases and J by 7 bases, with 4 bases of the junction left unmatched. Germline V gene data show CDR1 as MNHNY and CDR2 as SVGAGI (reference sequence). CDR3 sequence: CASSYRGGQNEQFF. The CDR3 nucleotides are TGTGCCAGCAGTTACCGGGGGGGGCAAAATGAGCAGTTCTTC.

The chain uses TRBV7-9 and TRBJ2-6; no reliable D call. Germline assignment: CDR1 SEHNR and CDR2 FQNEAQ (reference sequence). The CDR3 contains 15 residues. V lost 5 bases, J lost 0 bases, and 8 bases lay in between. The CDR3 is CASSLLISGANVLTF. The CDR3, as DNA: TGTGCCAGCAGCCTACTAATCTCTGGGGCCAACGTCCTGACTTTC.

The chain links TRBV7-2 to TRBJ1-5; D might be TRBD1 (6 bases). Germline V gives CDR1 SGHTA, CDR2 FQGNSA. With 1 base removed from V and 6 bases from J, the gap between germline ends came to 13 bases. This CDR3 region has 15 residues. Written as DNA, the CDR3 is TGTGCCAGCAGCTTAGGTGGGGGGGCCGGTCAGCCCCAGCATTTT. As protein: CASSLGGGAGQPQHF. The full variable domain, with the rest looked up from reference TRBV7-2 and TRBJ1-5, is GAGVSQSPSNKVTEKGKDVELRCDPISGHTALYWYRQSLGQGLEFLIYFQGNSAPDKSGLPSDRFSAERTGGSVSTLTIQRTQQEDSAVYLCASSLGGGAGQPQHFGDGTRLSIL.

This clone was detected only a few times. The chain uses TRBV7-9 and TRBJ1-5, with 7 bases aligning to TRBD1. V lost 5 bases and J lost 0; bases outside the gene matches: 4. CDR3 length: 15 residues. Per the germline V gene, CDR1 is SEHNR and CDR2 is FQNEAQ (reference sequence). This chain's CDR3 is CASSLGTVSNQPQHF. In nucleotides, the CDR3 is TGTGCCAGCAGCCTCGGGACAGTTAGCAATCAGCCCCAGCATTTT. Filled out from reference TRBV7-9 and TRBJ1-5, the complete variable domain reads DTGVSQNPRHKITKRGQNVTFRCDPISEHNRLYWYRQTLGQGPEFLTYFQNEAQLEKSRLLSDRFSAERPKGSFSTLEIQRTEQGDSAMYLCASSLGTVSNQPQHFGDGTRLSIL.

The chain carries TRBV5-4 and TRBJ2-7; TRBD2 aligns across 7 bases. The CDR3 is 14 amino acids. Trimming cost V 4 bases and J 1 base; bases outside gene matches: 5. CDR1 and CDR2 (germline): SGHNT, YYREEE (reference sequence). CDR3 sequence reads: CASSLWGGSYEQYF. The CDR3 DNA reads TGTGCCAGCAGCCTTTGGGGGGGTTCCTACGAGCAGTACTTC.

The CDR3 nucleotides read TGTGCCAGCAGTTATGAGGGGGGGTCGAATGAGCAGTTCTTC. Protein product: CASSYEGGSNEQFF. The chain recombines TRBV6-6 with TRBJ2-1, with D perhaps matching TRBD2 (7 bases). The V gene's germline CDR1 is MNHNY and CDR2 SVGAGI (reference sequence). Trimming took off 3 bases at V and 7 bases at J, with 13 bases between the two ends. CDR3 size: 14 residues.

The rearrangement uses TRBV11-1 and TRBJ2-7; 7 nucleotides agree with TRBD2. Germline CDR1 is SGHAT and CDR2 is FQDESV (reference sequence). The CDR3 spans 16 residues. Unmatched junction bases numbered 13, after V lost 5 bases and J lost 3 bases. CDR3 amino acids: CASSPSRLARHYEQYF. CDR3 bases: TGTGCCAGCAGCCCCTCCCGACTAGCCCGACACTACGAGCAGTACTTC.

This clone was seen only once. V and J are TRBV3-1 (or the pseudogene TRBV3-2) and TRBJ2-3, with D possibly being TRBD2 (7 bases). The CDR3 is 16 residues long. Trimming pared 0 bases from V and 4 bases from J, leaving 14 bases between. Per germline, CDR1 LGHDT and CDR2 YNNKEL (reference sequence). The DNA for the CDR3 is TGTGCCAGCAGCCAAGATGGGGGGGCGCGAGCAGATACGCAGTATTTT. Translated: CASSQDGGARADTQYF.

V gene TRBV5-6 combines with J gene TRBJ2-7; D is unresolved. The CDR3 runs to 12 residues. V was pared by 1 base and J by 2 bases, with 4 bases between. Germline assignment: CDR1 SGHDT and CDR2 YYEEEE. The CDR3 region has the DNA TGTGCCAGCAGCTTGCTCCCCTACGAGCAGTACTTC. This sequence encodes CASSLLPYEQYF.

This clone was recorded many times. The rearrangement links TRBV11-1 to TRBJ2-7; D possibly corresponds to TRBD1 (5 bases). Looked up from germline, CDR1 is SGHAT and CDR2 is FQDESV (reference sequence). The CDR3 totals 15 residues. V was clipped by 4 bases and J by 0 bases, with 13 bases between them. The CDR3 DNA reads TGTGCCAGCAGCTCCTTACAGGCCAACTCCTACGAGCAGTACTTC. Amino acid sequence: CASSSLQANSYEQYF.

This rearrangement joins TRBV7-6 to TRBJ2-5, with D tentatively TRBD2 (6 bases). From germline, CDR1 is SGHVS and CDR2 FNYEAQ. V gave up 5 bases and J gave up 5 bases, with 12 bases separating them. The CDR3 is 13 residues long. The DNA for the CDR3 is TGTGCCAGCAGCCCACGGGGGAGGGAGACCCAGTACTTC. It yields the protein CASSPRGRETQYF.

A few counts support this clone. This sequence joins TRBV5-1 and TRBJ1-2, with D uncertain. The CDR3 consists of 13 residues. Germline V gene data show CDR1 as SGHRS and CDR2 as YFSETQ. The V and J ends lost 2 bases and 2 bases respectively, with 7 bases between them. The CDR3 DNA follows: TGCGCCAGCAGCTTTGGCGGGAACTATGGCTACACCTTC. This codes for CASSFGGNYGYTF.

The V and J genes are TRBV7-9 and TRBJ1-1; D might be TRBD1 (5 bases). The V end lost 7 bases, the J end lost 1 base, and 16 bases lay between the germline ends. The CDR3 has 15 amino acids. Germline V gene sequence: CDR1 SEHNR, CDR2 FQNEAQ (reference sequence). The CDR3 here is CASTRGDTENTEAFF. The DNA of the CDR3 is TGTGCCAGCACCCGGGGGGATACCGAGAACACTGAAGCTTTCTTT.

J is TRBJ2-5 and V is TRBV13; 8 positions match TRBD2. V shed 5 bases, J shed 1 base, and the junction held 3 bases outside the gene matches. CDR3 length: 14 residues. Germline V lookup: CDR1 PRHDT, CDR2 FYEKMQ (reference sequence). Here the CDR3 DNA reads TGTGCCAGCAGCCCCGGGGGGGGCCAAGAGACCCAGTACTTC. Its translation: CASSPGGGQETQYF.

V usage is TRBV19 and J usage is TRBJ1-3; D is ambiguous. Germline CDR1 LNHDA, CDR2 SQIVND (reference sequence). Trimming stripped 3 bases from V and 0 bases from J, with 9 bases between. The CDR3 length is 15 residues. The CDR3 region is CASSITDLSGNTIYF. In DNA form, the CDR3 reads TGTGCCAGTAGTATTACAGATCTCTCTGGAAACACCATATATTTT.

In its sample, this clone was seen once. V is TRBV5-6 and J is TRBJ1-1; tentatively, D is TRBD1 (5 bases). Looked up from germline, CDR1 is SGHDT and CDR2 is YYEEEE. The CDR3 has 15 residues. V was cut by 0 bases and J by 0 bases, with 9 bases left in between. The CDR3 nucleotides read TGTGCCAGCAGCTTGGCGAACAGGATGAACACTGAAGCTTTCTTT. It is translated as CASSLANRMNTEAFF.

The chain joins TRBV10-3 to TRBJ2-1, with 8 bases aligning to TRBD2. The CDR3 covers 13 residues. Germline CDR1 reads ENHRY; CDR2 reads SYGVKD. With 4 bases clipped from V and 6 bases from J, the junction kept 2 bases outside the gene matches. Written as DNA, the CDR3 is TGTGCCATCAGTGCGGGGGGGACCAATGAGCAGTTCTTC. Its protein is CAISAGGTNEQFF.

The gene calls are TRBV19 and TRBJ2-6; D is unclear. V was shortened by 4 bases and J by 1 base, with 17 bases between the two germline ends. The CDR3 contains 18 residues. Germline CDR1 reads LNHDA; CDR2 reads SQIVND (reference sequence). This chain's CDR3 is CASSTYTGTPSGANVLTF. CDR3 bases: TGTGCCAGTAGTACATACACGGGTACCCCTTCTGGGGCCAACGTCCTGACTTTC.

The chain uses TRBV24-1 and TRBJ1-4; 8 bases line up with TRBD1. The CDR3 runs 17 residues. Looked up from germline, CDR1 is KGHDR and CDR2 is SFDVKD. After removal of 1 base from V and 2 bases from J, the junction contained 5 bases not matched to a gene. In nucleotides, the CDR3 is TGTGCCACCAGTGATTTTGGCAGGGGGCTTACTAATGAAAAACTGTTTTTT. Residues: CATSDFGRGLTNEKLFF.

The J gene is TRBJ1-5, the V gene TRBV7-9; D perhaps matches TRBD1 (5 bases). Trimming removed 6 bases from V and 2 bases from J, with 17 bases in between. The CDR3 covers 16 residues. CDR1 and CDR2 (germline): SEHNR, FQNEAQ (reference sequence). The CDR3 spells CASRLQGGEGNQPQHF. CDR3 DNA sequence: TGTGCCAGCAGACTCCAGGGAGGGGAAGGCAATCAGCCCCAGCATTTT.

This chain links TRBV7-2 with TRBJ1-1; the D is unclear. This CDR3 spans 13 amino acids. Per the germline V gene, CDR1 is SGHTA and CDR2 is FQGNSA. Trimming stripped 2 bases from V and 5 bases from J, with 9 bases between. CDR3 protein: CASSLKKETEAFF. The CDR3 DNA reads as TGTGCCAGCAGCTTAAAAAAGGAGACTGAAGCTTTCTTT.

The gene calls are TRBV28 and TRBJ1-5, with D unresolved. The CDR3 consists of 13 residues. V lost 7 bases to trimming and J lost 3 bases, with 10 bases between them. CDR1 is MDHEN, CDR2 SYDVKM, per germline. CDR3 region: CASKRGFNQPQHF. The CDR3 nucleotides read TGTGCCAGCAAACGGGGTTTCAATCAGCCCCAGCATTTT. Combining the CDR3 with reference TRBV28 and TRBJ1-5 gives the whole variable domain DVKVTQSSRYLVKRTGEKVFLECVQDMDHENMFWYRQDPGLGLRLIYFSYDVKMKEKGDIPEGYSVSREKKERFSLILESASTNQTSMYLCASKRGFNQPQHFGDGTRLSIL.

The rearrangement joins TRBV18 to TRBJ2-7; 9 bases align to TRBD1. Germline V lookup: CDR1 KGHSH, CDR2 LQKENI. The CDR3 contains 18 residues. Trimming removed 3 bases from V and 3 bases from J; junction bases left unmatched: 15. The CDR3 sequence is CASSPTAPGQGSSYEQYF. CDR3 in DNA: TGTGCCAGCTCACCTACTGCTCCGGGACAGGGTTCTAGCTACGAGCAGTACTTC.

The genes are TRBV4-1 and TRBJ1-4, with 8 bases fitting TRBD1. The J segment lost 4 bases and the V segment lost 0 bases, leaving 10 bases of the junction unmatched. Germline V gene lookup returns CDR1 MGHRA and CDR2 YSYEKL. The CDR3 runs to 18 residues. CDR3 protein: CASSQDSQGEAVNEKLFF. CDR3 DNA: TGCGCCAGCAGCCAAGATTCACAGGGGGAGGCGGTTAATGAAAAACTGTTTTTT.